This entry concerns a single TCR beta chain. Its matching antigen is unknown. The sample originates from a study of shared clonotypes between healthy human individuals. Overall study context: Per-donor plates numbered three CD4 naive, three CD4 memory, two CD8 naive and one CD8 memory. Whole-study results and caveats: Clonotype sharing among donors likely depends on sequencing depth.

As defined, naive CD8 cells were CD45RO-negative and positively selected for CCR7, with terminally differentiated effector memory CD45RA+ cells excluded. All participating donors were Caucasian adults from Nashville, Tennessee. Produced via immunoSEQ multiplex PCR; TCRdb's table is partial and in-frame only. Among roughly 810,000 clones listed, 90% to 97% were seen once. Trimming stripped 4 bases from V and 7 bases from J, with 8 bases between. The length of the CDR3 is 12 residues. Germline CDR1 reads MNHEY; CDR2 reads SVGAGI. The material sequenced was naive CD8+ T cells sorted from blood. The TCR was taken from a man aged 25-45 years in good health. The chain links TRBV6-5 to TRBJ2-1; tentatively, D is TRBD2 (6 bases). The CDR3 reads CASSSGLNEQFF. CDR3 nucleotides: TGTGCCAGCAGTTCGGGACTTAATGAGCAGTTCTTC.